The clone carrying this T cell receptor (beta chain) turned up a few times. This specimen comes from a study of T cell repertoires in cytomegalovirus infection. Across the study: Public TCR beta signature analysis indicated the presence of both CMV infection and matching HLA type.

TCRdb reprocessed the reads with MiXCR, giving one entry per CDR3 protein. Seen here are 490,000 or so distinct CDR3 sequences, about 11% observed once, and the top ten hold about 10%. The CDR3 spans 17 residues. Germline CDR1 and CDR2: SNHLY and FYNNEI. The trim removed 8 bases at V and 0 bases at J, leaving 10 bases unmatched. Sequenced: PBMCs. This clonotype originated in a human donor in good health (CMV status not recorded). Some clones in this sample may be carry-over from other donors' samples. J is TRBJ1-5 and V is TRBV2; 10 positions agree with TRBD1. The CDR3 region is CASRRTGGSYSNQPQHF. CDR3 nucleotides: TGTGCCAGCCGGAGGACAGGGGGATCGTATAGCAATCAGCCCCAGCATTTT.